This TCR beta chain was obtained from a study of blood T cell repertoires in COVID-19. In the authors' workflow: How many nucleated cells were present was estimated from reference gene primer amplification. Sequencing used immunoSEQ multiplex PCR; TCRdb keeps in-frame clones, though not all of them. The V and J calls and clone size are taken from that table; D and trimming were inferred from the DNA. The data hold about 36,000 clones, with around nine tenths observed a single time. With 6 bases removed from V and 0 bases from J, the gap between germline ends came to 9 bases. Germline loops: CDR1 KGHSH, CDR2 LQKENI. There are 15 residues in the CDR3.

V gene TRBV18 combines with J gene TRBJ2-6, with D maybe TRBD2 (6 bases). Sequencing was carried out using peripheral blood. The receptor was isolated from a human donor in a cohort sampled during active COVID-19. Written as DNA, the CDR3 is TGTGCCAGCTCGGCCGGGGGCTCTGGGGCCAACGTCCTGACTTTC. Encoded protein: CASSAGGSGANVLTF.